This T cell receptor (beta chain) was observed in a study of blood T cell repertoires in COVID-19. Trimming at V came to 4 bases and at J to 7 bases, leaving 6 bases not matched to a gene. Germline V gene sequence: CDR1 SGHVS, CDR2 FQNEAQ. This CDR3 contains 16 residues. This clone was found a few times. TCRdb's table, derived via immunoSEQ multiplex PCR, lists solely in-frame clones and lacks some. The table lists around 290,000 clones, about 89% of them singletons. This sequence joins TRBV7-8 and TRBJ1-6; 11 nucleotides match TRBD1. This clonotype was sampled from a woman in her thirties with COVID-19, enrolled during active disease. The sequencing input was peripheral blood. The CDR3 here is CASSSIGQGANSPLHF. The CDR3 nucleotides read TGTGCCAGCAGCTCAATCGGACAGGGGGCGAATTCACCCCTCCACTTT.